This T cell receptor (beta chain) was sequenced during a study of blood T cell repertoires in COVID-19. Clones were read by immunoSEQ multiplex PCR, and TCRdb kept only the in-frame ones, dropping some. This sample yields about 190,000 clones, of which about four fifths are seen a single time; about 7.8% belongs to the top ten. Per the germline V gene, CDR1 is SGHTA and CDR2 is FQGNSA. The CDR3 loop spans 16 amino acids. This clone was seen a single time. Sequence at one end of the junction differs from germline and may be a read error. Seattle's enrolled individuals joined amid active infection and were then monitored longitudinally.

The TCR sequence derives from a woman in her sixties with COVID-19, enrolled during active disease. This chain uses TRBV7-2 with TRBJ1-3, with D possibly matching TRBD1 (5 bases). The sequenced sample was peripheral blood. CDR3 sequence (DNA): TGTGTCAGCAGCCAGGGACTTTTATACTCTGGAAACACCATATATTTT. Translating it yields CVSSQGLLYSGNTIYF.